These 16 T cell receptor beta chains came from one sample sequenced in a study of T cell repertoires in cytomegalovirus infection. Via MiXCR, TCRdb re-called the reads, giving one row per CDR3 protein. Of almost 300,000 distinct CDR3 sequences detected, approximately 8.9% appear once; the ten largest clones hold approximately 2.4%. Sequenced material: PBMCs. These receptor sequences come from a human donor in good health (CMV status not recorded). Some clones in this sample may be carry-over from other donors' samples.

The chain joins TRBV13 to TRBJ2-7; 8 nucleotides agree with TRBD1. Germline V lookup: CDR1 PRHDT, CDR2 FYEKMQ (reference sequence). The CDR3 is 16 amino acids. The J segment lost 4 bases and the V segment lost 4 bases, leaving 12 bases of the junction unmatched. The CDR3 DNA reads as TGTGCCAGCAGCTCCCAGACAGGGGCAACTAGGTACGAGCAGTACGTC. Amino acid sequence: CASSSQTGATRYEQYV.

The table lists this clonotype with many counts. The chain uses TRBV7-2 and TRBJ2-5, with TRBD2 matching 9 bases. The CDR3 runs to 16 residues. After removal of 5 bases from V and 2 bases from J, the junction contained 9 bases not matched to a gene. CDR1 and CDR2 from the germline V gene are SGHTA and FQGNSA. The CDR3 DNA is TGTGCCAGCAGCCCCCAAAGAGCGGGGGGACAAGAGACCCAGTACTTC. This gives the protein CASSPQRAGGQETQYF.

This clonotype was observed many times. The V and J genes are TRBV12-5 and TRBJ2-7; no firm D call. Germline lookup yields CDR1 LGHNT and CDR2 FRNRAP. V lost 1 base to trimming and J lost 4 bases, with 5 bases between them. The CDR3 is 12 amino acids. The CDR3 nucleotides read TGTGCTAGTGGTTTGGAGGGTTACGAGCAGTACTTC. The encoded protein is CASGLEGYEQYF.

There are many counts of this clonotype. V usage is TRBV20-1 and J usage is TRBJ2-1; TRBD2 matches 7 bases. The CDR3 runs 16 residues. CDR1 is DFQATT and CDR2 is SNEGSKA in the germline V gene (reference sequence). The junction had 11 bases not matched to a gene; V was cut back by 3 bases and J by 3 bases. DNA for the CDR3: TGCAGTGCTAGCCGCCGGGGTAGCGGGTTCTACAATGAGCAGTTCTTC. Amino acids: CSASRRGSGFYNEQFF.

This clonotype showed up many times. A read error may explain this, as a much larger clone is one base away. The chain joins TRBV5-4 to TRBJ1-2; tentative D call: TRBD1 (6 bases). The length of the CDR3 is 13 residues. Germline CDR1 SGHNT, CDR2 YYREEE (reference sequence). V was clipped by 3 bases and J by 4 bases, with 10 bases between them. The CDR3 DNA is TGTGCCAGCAGCTCTACAGGGCTCTATGGCTACACCTTC. It specifies CASSSTGLYGYTF.

J is TRBJ2-5 and V is TRBV20-1, with TRBD1 matching 7 bases. CDR1 and CDR2 (germline): DFQATT, SNEGSKA (reference sequence). V dropped 5 bases and J dropped 1; count of bases not matched to a gene: 1. CDR3 length: 12 residues. The CDR3 reads CSAGDSQETQYF. CDR3 DNA sequence: TGCAGTGCTGGGGACAGCCAAGAGACCCAGTACTTC.

This clonotype was found many times. The chain carries TRBV24-1 and TRBJ2-2; 7 positions agree with TRBD1. Germline V lookup: CDR1 KGHDR, CDR2 SFDVKD. The CDR3 is made up of 14 amino acids. The V segment lost 7 bases and the J segment 3 bases; nucleotides outside the gene matches: 4. The CDR3 sequence: CATRVGTDTGELFF. The CDR3 region has the DNA TGTGCCACCAGAGTTGGGACAGACACCGGGGAGCTGTTTTTT.

Ten or more counts support this clonotype. This chain links TRBV12-3 or TRBV12-4 with TRBJ1-2; D not resolved. V lost 2 bases and J 7 bases, leaving 8 bases between the germline ends. This CDR3 is built from 12 residues. The CDR3 here is CASSLSARGYTF. CDR3 coding DNA: TGTGCCAGCAGTTTAAGTGCACGTGGCTACACCTTC.

The V call is TRBV29-1, the J call TRBJ2-7; 8 bases agree with TRBD1. Germline V CDR1 and CDR2: SQVTM, ANQGSEA. The CDR3 totals 15 residues. J was trimmed by 0 bases and V by 1 base; bases with no gene match: 5. The CDR3 loop is CSVEVTGGLSYEQYF. The CDR3 DNA follows: TGCAGCGTTGAAGTTACAGGGGGGCTCTCCTACGAGCAGTACTTC.

This clonotype showed up many times. The J gene is TRBJ2-7, the V gene TRBV7-2; TRBD2 aligns across 7 bases. The V gene end was trimmed by 3 bases and the J gene end by 0 bases; junction bases not matched to a gene: 5. The CDR3 is 15 amino acids. Germline loops: CDR1 SGHTA, CDR2 FQGNSA. CDR3 nucleotides: TGTGCCAGCAGCTTCGGGAGCGGGGTCTCCTACGAGCAGTACTTC. It encodes CASSFGSGVSYEQYF.

This clonotype was recorded at least ten times. The chain joins TRBV7-2 to TRBJ2-3; D gene ambiguous. Trimming removed 6 bases from V and 2 bases from J, with 12 bases in between. Germline V gives CDR1 SGHTA, CDR2 FQGNSA. The CDR3 loop spans 14 amino acids. The CDR3 here is CASRTVFSTDTQYF. CDR3 nucleotide sequence: TGTGCCAGCAGGACGGTTTTTTCCACAGATACGCAGTATTTT.

CDR3 residues: CASRIGTNSNTGELFF. In DNA, the CDR3 is TGTGCCAGCAGGATCGGGACAAACTCGAACACCGGGGAGCTGTTTTTT. The chain recombines TRBV2 with TRBJ2-2; tentative D call: TRBD1 (6 bases). Trimming left V 6 bases short and J 0 bases short, with 14 bases between. Germline loops: CDR1 SNHLY, CDR2 FYNNEI. The CDR3 is 16 amino acids.

This clonotype came up many times. This chain links TRBV27 with TRBJ1-2, with 8 bases fitting TRBD1. The length of the CDR3 is 14 residues. Germline CDR1 MNHEY, CDR2 SMNVEV (reference sequence). J gave up 3 bases and V 7 bases, and 7 bases lay outside the gene matches. In nucleotides, the CDR3 is TGTGCCAGCACCAAGACAGGGGCCTACTATGGCTACACCTTC. Translating it yields CASTKTGAYYGYTF.

This clonotype was observed many times. The chain has TRBV6-1 and TRBJ2-7, with D possibly being TRBD2 (6 bases). This CDR3 is built from 15 residues. Trimming shortened V by 6 bases and J by 4 bases, and 19 bases separated the two germline ends. Germline V gene lookup returns CDR1 MNHNS and CDR2 SASEGT. CDR3 sequence reads: CASSLTVGGWYEQYF. Here the CDR3 DNA reads TGTGCCAGCAGCCTTACCGTGGGGGGATGGTACGAGCAGTACTTC.

On this clonotype: One end of the junction is discordant with germline, which a read error may explain. V usage is TRBV28 and J usage is TRBJ2-2; D is undetermined. Germline CDR1 reads MDHEN; CDR2 reads SYDVKM. The CDR3 has 13 residues. CDR3 in amino acids: CAGSSLNIGELFF. Written as DNA, the CDR3 is TGTGCCGGCAGCTCGCTGAACATCGGGGAGCTGTTTTTT.

This clonotype was counted at least ten times. The rearrangement joins TRBV20-1 to TRBJ1-5; the D is unclear. V was pared by 4 bases and J by 3 bases, with 13 bases between. Germline CDR1 and CDR2: DFQATT and SNEGSKA (reference sequence). The CDR3 is made up of 14 amino acids. The CDR3 region is CSATRGPNNQPQHF. CDR3 in DNA: TGCAGTGCTACTCGAGGACCGAACAATCAGCCCCAGCATTTT.